A selection of T cell receptor beta chains follows, all from one sample in a study of T cells in narcolepsy. Data came from immunoSEQ multiplex PCR; TCRdb stores just in-frame clones and leaves some out. The top ten hold roughly 1.4% of the sample, which has 20,000 to 25,000 clones, approximately 85% seen once. Input material: CD45RA- memory CD4+ T cells from PBMCs. The source is a human donor with narcolepsy. The CDR3 runs from the conserved cysteine through the conserved F or W. D genes are given only for firm matches. Size tells how often a clone was seen (once, few, many) or the class of an expanded clone, and some rows leave it out.

len: 15
v_gene: TRBV5-5
d_gene: .
abundance: .
j_gene: TRBJ2-2
CDR3aa: CASSLDGLYTGELFF
CDR3nt: TGTGCCAGCAGCTTGGACGGACTATACACCGGGGAGCTGTTTTTT

len: 16
v_gene: TRBV30
d_gene: TRBD2
abundance: once
j_gene: TRBJ2-5
CDR3aa: CAWREGLAGAPETQYF
CDR3nt: TGTGCCTGGAGGGAAGGTTTAGCGGGAGCCCCCGAGACCCAGTACTTC

len: 15
v_gene: TRBV5-1
d_gene: TRBD2
abundance: .
j_gene: TRBJ2-1
CDR3aa: CASSFELAGANEQFF
CDR3nt: TGCGCCAGCAGCTTTGAACTAGCGGGAGCCAATGAGCAGTTCTTC

len: 18
v_gene: TRBV5-4
d_gene: .
abundance: .
j_gene: TRBJ2-5
CDR3aa: CASSPRVFEGGSQETQYF
CDR3nt: TGTGCCAGCAGCCCGAGGGTTTTTGAGGGAGGAAGCCAAGAGACCCAGTACTTC

len: 15
v_gene: TRBV19
d_gene: .
abundance: .
j_gene: TRBJ1-4
CDR3aa: CASTTIEGGNEKLFF
CDR3nt: TGTGCCAGTACCACCATAGAAGGCGGGAATGAAAAACTGTTTTTT

len: 15
v_gene: TRBV5-1
d_gene: .
abundance: .
j_gene: TRBJ2-2
CDR3aa: CASSPWTGDTGELFF
CDR3nt: TGCGCCAGCAGCCCTTGGACGGGGGACACCGGGGAGCTGTTTTTT

len: 12
v_gene: TRBV30
d_gene: TRBD1
abundance: .
j_gene: TRBJ2-1
CDR3aa: CAFTGGWNEQFF
CDR3nt: TGTGCCTTTACAGGGGGTTGGAATGAGCAGTTCTTC

len: 19
v_gene: TRBV27
d_gene: TRBD2
abundance: .
j_gene: TRBJ2-3
CDR3aa: CASSSRLAGPSRRSYTQYF
CDR3nt: TGTGCCAGCAGTTCCCGACTAGCGGGACCCTCCCGACGTTCATATACGCAGTATTTT

len: 11
v_gene: TRBV25-1
d_gene: TRBD2
abundance: .
j_gene: TRBJ2-7
CDR3aa: CASSEAGGQYF
CDR3nt: TGTGCCAGCAGTGAGGCGGGAGGGCAGTACTTC

len: 13
v_gene: TRBV30
d_gene: .
abundance: few
j_gene: TRBJ1-5
CDR3aa: CAWSVGLYQPQHF
CDR3nt: TGTGCCTGGAGTGTGGGCTTGTATCAGCCCCAGCATTTT

len: 14
v_gene: TRBV7-9
d_gene: TRBD1
abundance: .
j_gene: TRBJ1-5
CDR3aa: CASQGDRGEQPQHF
CDR3nt: TGTGCCAGCCAAGGGGACAGGGGGGAGCAGCCCCAGCATTTT

len: 14
v_gene: TRBV19
d_gene: .
abundance: once
j_gene: TRBJ2-2
CDR3aa: CASSIADATGELFF
CDR3nt: TGTGCCAGTAGTATTGCGGATGCCACCGGGGAGCTGTTTTTT

len: 18
v_gene: TRBV9
d_gene: TRBD2
abundance: .
j_gene: TRBJ2-1
CDR3aa: CASSASPSGTSGYNEQFF
CDR3nt: TGTGCCAGCAGCGCTTCTCCTTCCGGGACTAGCGGATACAATGAGCAGTTCTTC

len: 10
v_gene: TRBV5-4
d_gene: .
abundance: .
j_gene: TRBJ2-5
CDR3aa: CATGWETQYF
CDR3nt: TGTGCCACCGGGTGGGAGACCCAGTACTTC

len: 13
v_gene: TRBV7-9
d_gene: TRBD2
abundance: .
j_gene: TRBJ2-5
CDR3aa: CASSLDSGRTQYF
CDR3nt: TGTGCCAGCAGCTTAGATAGCGGGAGGACCCAGTACTTC

len: 18
v_gene: TRBV5-6
d_gene: TRBD2
abundance: .
j_gene: TRBJ2-1
CDR3aa: CASSLGLRGLAGAREQFF
CDR3nt: TGTGCCAGCAGCTTGGGCCTTAGGGGACTAGCGGGAGCGCGTGAGCAGTTCTTC

len: 14
v_gene: TRBV7-2
d_gene: .
abundance: .
j_gene: TRBJ1-2
CDR3aa: CASSLEQGVNGYTF
CDR3nt: TGTGCCAGCAGCTTAGAACAGGGCGTCAATGGCTACACCTTC

len: 14
v_gene: TRBV19
d_gene: TRBD2
abundance: .
j_gene: TRBJ2-7
CDR3aa: CASSISGAGGEQYF
CDR3nt: TGTGCCAGTAGTATCTCAGGTGCGGGGGGCGAGCAGTACTTC

len: 19
v_gene: TRBV5-1
d_gene: TRBD2
abundance: few
j_gene: TRBJ2-1
CDR3aa: CASSLLGVGGAGSYNEQFF
CDR3nt: TGCGCCAGCAGCTTGTTAGGCGTGGGAGGGGCTGGGTCCTACAATGAGCAGTTCTTC

len: 15
v_gene: TRBV5-1
d_gene: .
abundance: .
j_gene: TRBJ2-3
CDR3aa: CASSQNRAGTDTQYF
CDR3nt: TGCGCCAGCAGCCAAAACAGGGCTGGGACAGATACGCAGTATTTT

len: 14
v_gene: TRBV7-6
d_gene: TRBD1
abundance: .
j_gene: TRBJ2-7
CDR3aa: CASSLWYRGPEQYF
CDR3nt: TGTGCCAGCAGCTTATGGTACAGGGGCCCCGAGCAGTACTTC

len: 17
v_gene: TRBV10-3
d_gene: TRBD1
abundance: .
j_gene: TRBJ1-2
CDR3aa: CAISESGQASTFYGYTF
CDR3nt: TGTGCCATCAGTGAGTCGGGACAGGCCTCAACTTTCTATGGCTACACCTTC

len: 13
v_gene: TRBV21-1
d_gene: .
abundance: few
j_gene: TRBJ2-7
CDR3aa: CASHHHRNYEQYF
CDR3nt: TGTGCCAGCCACCATCACAGGAACTACGAGCAGTACTTC

len: 12
v_gene: TRBV7-2
d_gene: .
abundance: .
j_gene: TRBJ2-1
CDR3aa: CASRVSTGFQFF
CDR3nt: TGTGCCAGCAGGGTTTCCACAGGGTTTCAGTTCTTC

len: 11
v_gene: TRBV20-1
d_gene: .
abundance: .
j_gene: TRBJ2-1
CDR3aa: CSATDRQVQFF
CDR3nt: TGCAGTGCTACTGACCGACAGGTGCAGTTCTTC

len: 14
v_gene: TRBV19
d_gene: TRBD1
abundance: .
j_gene: TRBJ2-7
CDR3aa: CASRQTGGSDEQYF
CDR3nt: TGTGCCAGTAGGCAGACAGGGGGTTCGGACGAGCAGTACTTC

len: 16
v_gene: TRBV5-6
d_gene: .
abundance: .
j_gene: TRBJ1-2
CDR3aa: CASSRGRGGVPYGYTF
CDR3nt: TGTGCCAGCAGCCGGGGGAGGGGGGGCGTCCCTTATGGCTACACCTTC

len: 19
v_gene: TRBV7-3
d_gene: TRBD1
abundance: .
j_gene: TRBJ1-1
CDR3aa: CASSLRGLGQPNLNTEAFF
CDR3nt: TGTGCCAGCAGCTTAAGGGGGCTGGGACAGCCAAATTTGAACACTGAAGCTTTCTTT

len: 16
v_gene: TRBV10-3
d_gene: .
abundance: few
j_gene: TRBJ1-3
CDR3aa: CAISPSGTLSGNTIYF
CDR3nt: TGTGCCATCAGCCCCTCGGGTACCCTTTCGGGAAACACCATATATTTT

len: 14
v_gene: TRBV10-3
d_gene: TRBD2
abundance: .
j_gene: TRBJ2-1
CDR3aa: CAIRISGGVDEQFF
CDR3nt: TGTGCCATCAGAATTAGCGGGGGGGTGGATGAGCAGTTCTTC

len: 11
v_gene: TRBV28
d_gene: .
abundance: .
j_gene: TRBJ1-2
CDR3aa: CASSPSRGYTF
CDR3nt: TGTGCCAGCAGTCCTAGTCGTGGCTACACCTTC

len: 13
v_gene: TRBV5-1
d_gene: TRBD1
abundance: .
j_gene: TRBJ2-7
CDR3aa: CASSLARDSEQYF
CDR3nt: TGCGCCAGCAGCTTGGCAAGGGACAGCGAGCAGTACTTC

len: 15
v_gene: TRBV6-1
d_gene: TRBD1
abundance: .
j_gene: TRBJ2-2
CDR3aa: CASSFDRGVPGELFF
CDR3nt: TGTGCCAGCAGCTTCGACAGGGGGGTTCCCGGGGAGCTGTTTTTT

len: 14
v_gene: TRBV10-3
d_gene: .
abundance: few
j_gene: TRBJ2-7
CDR3aa: CATRTPSGSYEQYF
CDR3nt: TGTGCCACCCGCACGCCGAGCGGGTCCTACGAGCAGTACTTC

len: 14
v_gene: TRBV7-9
d_gene: .
abundance: .
j_gene: TRBJ1-1
CDR3aa: CASSLAGPNTEAFF
CDR3nt: TGTGCCAGCAGCTTAGCGGGGCCGAACACTGAAGCTTTCTTT